The 20 T cell receptor beta chains given below trace back to one sample, sequenced in a study of blood T cell repertoires in COVID-19. The protocol was immunoSEQ multiplex PCR, while the TCRdb copy is restricted to in-frame clones and leaves out a portion. The repertoire holds some 200,000 clones, roughly 79% seen once, with approximately 27% in the top ten. Sequencing was done on a sample of peripheral blood. The receptors derive from a woman aged 70-85 years with acute or convalescent COVID-19.

The V gene is TRBV6-6, the J gene TRBJ2-7; 9 nucleotides line up with TRBD2. This CDR3 comprises 18 residues. V dropped 5 bases and J dropped 2; count of bases not matched to a gene: 16. Germline CDR1 reads MNHNY; CDR2 reads SVGAGI (reference sequence). DNA of the CDR3: TGTGCCAGCAGTCCGAACAACTTGATAGCGGGAGTCACCTACGAGCAGTACTTC. It yields the protein CASSPNNLIAGVTYEQYF.

The gene calls are TRBV15 and TRBJ2-7, with 7 bases identical to TRBD1. J was trimmed by 0 bases and V by 1 base; bases with no gene match: 3. The CDR3 spans 15 residues. Germline V gene lookup returns CDR1 LNHNV and CDR2 YYDKDF (reference sequence). CDR3 sequence (DNA): TGTGCCACCAGCAGAGGTCGGACAGGCTCCTACGAGCAGTACTTC. It yields the protein CATSRGRTGSYEQYF.

This clone was counted a few times. V gene TRBV25-1 combines with J gene TRBJ2-1, with 9 bases identical to TRBD2. CDR3 length: 15 residues. Germline V gene sequence: CDR1 MGHDK, CDR2 SYGVNS. Unmatched junction bases numbered 4, after V lost 3 bases and J lost 4 bases. The CDR3 region is CASSDWTSEYNEQFF. The DNA for the CDR3 is TGTGCCAGCAGTGATTGGACTAGCGAGTACAATGAGCAGTTCTTC.

The chain combines TRBV6-1 with TRBJ1-2; D is perhaps TRBD1 (5 bases). The CDR3 runs 13 residues. The ends were cut back, 2 bases at V and 7 bases at J, with 11 bases in the middle. Germline CDR1 and CDR2: MNHNS and SASEGT. The CDR3 DNA follows: TGTGCCAGCAGTGAAAGGCGGGGCACTGGCTACACCTTC. Amino acids: CASSERRGTGYTF.

The rearrangement links TRBV4-1 to TRBJ2-1; 10 bases are a match to TRBD2. Germline loops: CDR1 MGHRA, CDR2 YSYEKL. V lost 2 bases, J lost 4 bases, and 17 bases stayed unmatched. CDR3 length: 20 residues. For the CDR3, the DNA is TGCGCCAGCAGCCAAAGGCCCGCCGTTAGTCTAGCGGGAGTGTACAATGAGCAGTTCTTC. Amino acid sequence: CASSQRPAVSLAGVYNEQFF.

This chain connects TRBV2 to TRBJ2-7; perhaps TRBD1 as D (6 bases). V dropped 6 bases and J dropped 3 bases, with 12 bases sitting between them. CDR1 is SNHLY, CDR2 FYNNEI, per germline. The CDR3 has 13 amino acids. CDR3: CASRYRVFYEQYF. CDR3 sequence (DNA): TGTGCCAGCAGATACAGGGTATTCTACGAGCAGTACTTC.

The rearrangement links TRBV11-2 to TRBJ2-3, with a possible D match to TRBD1 (5 bases). This CDR3 region has 14 residues. V lost 6 bases to trimming and J lost 0 bases, with 10 bases between them. CDR1 is SGHAT and CDR2 is FQNNGV in the germline V gene. The CDR3 protein is CASRDRTSTDTQYF. The DNA for the CDR3 is TGTGCCAGCAGAGACAGAACGAGCACAGATACGCAGTATTTT.

The rearrangement uses TRBV7-9 and TRBJ2-2; TRBD1 agrees at 11 bases. Germline V gene data show CDR1 as SEHNR and CDR2 as FQNEAQ (reference sequence). The CDR3 runs to 16 residues. Trimming at V came to 11 bases and at J to 2 bases, leaving 10 bases not matched to a gene. The CDR3 region is CAFGQGAETNTGELFF. Written as DNA, the CDR3 is TGTGCCTTCGGACAGGGGGCGGAAACTAACACCGGGGAGCTGTTTTTT.

The gene calls are TRBV7-6 and TRBJ2-5; D possibly corresponds to TRBD1 (5 bases). V was cut by 0 bases and J by 1 base, with 12 bases left in between. The CDR3 runs to 16 residues. Per the germline V gene, CDR1 is SGHVS and CDR2 is FNYEAQ. CDR3 DNA sequence: TGTGCCAGCAGCTTAGCACCCAGGGTTCCCCAAGAGACCCAGTACTTC. Translation gives CASSLAPRVPQETQYF.

The V gene is TRBV3-1 (or the pseudogene TRBV3-2), the J gene TRBJ2-5; TRBD1 agrees at 8 bases. The CDR3 has 16 residues. Germline trimming cut 0 bases from V and 2 bases from J; bases unmatched to any gene: 5. Germline V gene sequence: CDR1 LGHDT, CDR2 YNNKEL (reference sequence). The CDR3 DNA sequence: TGTGCCAGCAGCCAAGATTTCCGGACAGGGCAAGAGACCCAGTACTTC. This codes for CASSQDFRTGQETQYF.

The chain links TRBV11-3 to TRBJ2-7; possible D gene TRBD1, 5 bases. This CDR3 is 15 amino acids long. Germline V lookup: CDR1 SGHNT, CDR2 YENEEA. V was cut by 5 bases and J by 3 bases, with 17 bases left in between. CDR3 residues: CASSPAAGIGYEQYF. DNA of the CDR3: TGTGCCAGCAGCCCCGCCGCAGGGATAGGCTACGAGCAGTACTTC.

The V gene is TRBV19, the J gene TRBJ1-2; 7 nucleotides match TRBD1. In germline, CDR1 is LNHDA, CDR2 SQIVND (reference sequence). CDR3 size: 16 residues. Trimming took 5 bases from V and 4 from J; bases not matched to a gene: 13. For the CDR3, the DNA is TGTGCCAGTAGTGGGGAAACAGGGGATAGCGTCTATGGCTACACCTTC. Translation: CASSGETGDSVYGYTF.

In its sample, this clone was seen a few times. V gene TRBV3-1 (or the pseudogene TRBV3-2) combines with J gene TRBJ2-1; D might be TRBD2 (5 bases). V dropped 2 bases and J dropped 6 bases, with 8 bases sitting between them. The CDR3 runs 13 residues. From germline, CDR1 is LGHDT and CDR2 YNNKEL (reference sequence). The CDR3 spells CASSQWGANEQFF. CDR3 coding DNA: TGTGCCAGCAGCCAATGGGGAGCCAATGAGCAGTTCTTC.

The chain combines TRBV25-1 with TRBJ1-1, with D possibly matching TRBD1 (6 bases). Germline V lookup: CDR1 MGHDK, CDR2 SYGVNS. CDR3 length: 17 residues. Trimming removed 4 bases at V and 0 bases at J, with 18 bases between. The CDR3: CASSVERGAGMNTEAFF. The CDR3 DNA follows: TGTGCCAGCAGTGTCGAACGGGGGGCTGGTATGAACACTGAAGCTTTCTTT.

V is TRBV11-2 and J is TRBJ1-1; D is undetermined. This CDR3 spans 14 amino acids. Germline V gives CDR1 SGHAT, CDR2 FQNNGV. The germline V and J ends were trimmed by 0 bases and 2 bases, with 7 bases remaining between them. CDR3 sequence: CASSLEDLNTEAFF. The CDR3 DNA sequence: TGTGCCAGCAGCTTAGAGGACTTAAACACTGAAGCTTTCTTT.

This clone was counted only a few times. The chain combines TRBV6-1 with TRBJ2-5; D may be TRBD1 (6 bases). V was trimmed by 2 bases and J by 2 bases, leaving 12 bases between them. Germline V gene sequence: CDR1 MNHNS, CDR2 SASEGT. This CDR3 region has 15 residues. The CDR3 bases are TGTGCCAGCAGTGAATTTGTGGGGGCGCAAGAGACCCAGTACTTC. It translates to CASSEFVGAQETQYF.

CDR3 in amino acids: CASSLGQGRGTNEKLFF. The CDR3 bases are TGTGCCAGCAGCTTGGGACAGGGAAGGGGAACTAATGAAAAACTGTTTTTT. This chain links TRBV5-4 with TRBJ1-4; 7 nucleotides match TRBD1. Germline loops: CDR1 SGHNT, CDR2 YYREEE (reference sequence). Unmatched junction bases numbered 6, after V lost 0 bases and J lost 1 base. There are 17 residues in the CDR3.

Comment on this clone: Other nucleotide sequences in the sample specify the same CDR3. V usage is TRBV24-1 and J usage is TRBJ1-2; the D is unclear. The CDR3 runs 13 residues. The V gene lost 5 bases and the J gene lost 0 bases, with 6 bases spanning the gap. The V gene's germline CDR1 is KGHDR and CDR2 SFDVKD. CDR3 loop: CATSVGANYGYTF. The CDR3 coding sequence is TGTGCCACCAGTGTCGGGGCTAACTATGGCTACACCTTC.

In its sample, this clone was seen once. The rearrangement joins TRBV12-5 to TRBJ2-7; tentative D call: TRBD2 (5 bases). Germline V gene lookup returns CDR1 LGHNT and CDR2 FRNRAP. With 6 bases removed from V and 0 bases from J, the gap between germline ends came to 6 bases. The CDR3 is 12 residues long. This chain's CDR3 is CASGRGSYEQYF. In nucleotides, the CDR3 is TGTGCTAGTGGCCGGGGCTCCTACGAGCAGTACTTC.

V is TRBV7-3 and J is TRBJ2-7, with TRBD2 matching 12 bases. The length of the CDR3 is 15 residues. Germline CDR1 SGHTA, CDR2 FQGTGA. The ends lost 5 bases at V and 7 bases at J; junction bases unmatched: 9. This CDR3 is CASSTRLAGVSEQYF. CDR3 in DNA: TGTGCCAGCAGCACCAGACTAGCGGGAGTGAGTGAGCAGTACTTC.